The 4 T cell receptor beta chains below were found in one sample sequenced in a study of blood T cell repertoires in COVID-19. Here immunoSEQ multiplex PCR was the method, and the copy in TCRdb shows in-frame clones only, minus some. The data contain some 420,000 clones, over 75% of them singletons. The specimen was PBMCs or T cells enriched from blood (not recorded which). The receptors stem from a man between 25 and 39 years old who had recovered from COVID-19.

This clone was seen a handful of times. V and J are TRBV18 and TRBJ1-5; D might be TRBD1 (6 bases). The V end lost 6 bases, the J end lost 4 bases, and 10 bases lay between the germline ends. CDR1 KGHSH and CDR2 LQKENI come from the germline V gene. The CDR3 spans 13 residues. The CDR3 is CASSRQENQPQHF. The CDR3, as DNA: TGTGCCAGCTCCCGACAGGAAAATCAGCCCCAGCATTTT.

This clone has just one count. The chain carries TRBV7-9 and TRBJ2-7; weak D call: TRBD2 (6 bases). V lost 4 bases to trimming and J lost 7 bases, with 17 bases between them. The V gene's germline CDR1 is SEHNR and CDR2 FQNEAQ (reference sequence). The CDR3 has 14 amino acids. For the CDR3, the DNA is TGTGCCAGCAGCTCATCTAGCGTTTCGGGGGAGCAGTACTTC. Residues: CASSSSSVSGEQYF.

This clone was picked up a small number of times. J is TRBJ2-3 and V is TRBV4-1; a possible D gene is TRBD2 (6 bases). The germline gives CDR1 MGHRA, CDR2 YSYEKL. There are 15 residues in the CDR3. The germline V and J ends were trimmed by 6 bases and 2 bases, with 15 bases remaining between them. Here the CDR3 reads CASSNLGLFTDTQYF. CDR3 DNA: TGCGCCAGCAGTAACCTGGGACTTTTCACAGATACGCAGTATTTT.

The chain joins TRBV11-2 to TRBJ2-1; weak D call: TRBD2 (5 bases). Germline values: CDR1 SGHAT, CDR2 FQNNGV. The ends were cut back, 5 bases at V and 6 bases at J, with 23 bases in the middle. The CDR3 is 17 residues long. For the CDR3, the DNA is TGTGCCAGCAGCCCCCGCGCTAGCCAGTGGGTTGGCAATGAGCAGTTCTTC. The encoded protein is CASSPRASQWVGNEQFF.